This TCR beta chain originates from a study of T cell changes during pregnancy in multiple sclerosis. There are 11 residues in the CDR3. Trimming left V 5 bases short and J 5 bases short, with 6 bases between. Germline V gene lookup returns CDR1 MNHEY and CDR2 SVGAGI. This clone was observed once. Some clones are missing from TCRdb's copy, which holds only in-frame ones; the method was immunoSEQ multiplex PCR. Seen here are 65,000 to 70,000 clones, around 94% observed once, and the top ten hold 1.5% to 2.5%. The source material was peripheral blood, sampled in the third trimester of pregnancy. The source of this sequence is a female donor in good health, enrolled as a control in a pregnancy study. This chain links TRBV6-5 with TRBJ2-5, with D unresolved. The DNA for the CDR3 is TGTGCCAGCAGTGCCCGGGAGACCCAGTACTTC. Translated, it gives CASSARETQYF.